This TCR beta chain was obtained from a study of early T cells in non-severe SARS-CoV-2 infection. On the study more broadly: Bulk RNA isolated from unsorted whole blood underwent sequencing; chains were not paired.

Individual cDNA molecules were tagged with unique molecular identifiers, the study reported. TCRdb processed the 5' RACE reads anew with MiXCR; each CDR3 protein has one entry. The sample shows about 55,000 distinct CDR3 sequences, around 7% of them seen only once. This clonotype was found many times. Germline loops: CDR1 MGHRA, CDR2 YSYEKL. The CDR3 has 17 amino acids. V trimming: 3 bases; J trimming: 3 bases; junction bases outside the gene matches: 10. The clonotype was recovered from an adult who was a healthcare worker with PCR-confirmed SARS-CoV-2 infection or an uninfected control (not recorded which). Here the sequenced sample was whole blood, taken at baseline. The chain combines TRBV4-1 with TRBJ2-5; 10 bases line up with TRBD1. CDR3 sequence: CASSHPAPGTGEETQYF. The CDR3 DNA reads TGCGCCAGCAGCCATCCTGCCCCCGGGACAGGGGAAGAGACCCAGTACTTC.